A single sample is the source of the 11 T cell receptor beta chains below, sequenced in a study of cytomegalovirus exposure and HLA in healthy donors. Data came from immunoSEQ multiplex PCR; TCRdb stores just in-frame clones and leaves some out. The sample contains about 160,000 clones, about 90% of which appear only once. The sequencing input was PBMCs. These receptors came from a woman under 40 in good health and CMV-seronegative.

J is TRBJ2-3 and V is TRBV29-1; 8 positions agree with TRBD2. The germline gives CDR1 SQVTM, CDR2 ANQGSEA. The junction had 7 bases not matched to a gene; V was cut back by 5 bases and J by 0 bases. The CDR3 consists of 15 residues. DNA for the CDR3: TGCAGCGTTCAACGGGGGGGCCGCAGCACAGATACGCAGTATTTT. Protein: CSVQRGGRSTDTQYF.

The chain combines TRBV29-1 with TRBJ1-4; no firm D call. Germline V gene data show CDR1 as SQVTM and CDR2 as ANQGSEA. Deletions cut 4 bases from V and 3 bases from J, with 9 bases between. This CDR3 is 13 amino acids long. The CDR3 loop is CSVVESPNEKLFF. In DNA, the CDR3 is TGCAGCGTTGTCGAGAGCCCTAATGAAAAACTGTTTTTT.

V usage is TRBV28 and J usage is TRBJ1-5, with D unresolved. V lost 6 bases to trimming and J lost 5 bases, with 5 bases between them. Looked up from germline, CDR1 is MDHEN and CDR2 is SYDVKM. The length of the CDR3 is 11 residues. The CDR3 bases are TGTGCCAGCAGGACGGATCAGCCCCAGCATTTT. Its translation: CASRTDQPQHF.

This clone was counted a few times. The chain is built from TRBV28 and TRBJ1-2; TRBD1 matches at 11 bases. The germline CDR1 and CDR2 sequences are MDHEN and SYDVKM. The CDR3 is made up of 16 amino acids. The junction had 8 bases not matched to a gene; V was cut back by 4 bases and J by 4 bases. CDR3 amino acids: CASSSGQGGLGYGYTF. CDR3 in DNA: TGTGCCAGCAGTTCGGGACAGGGGGGACTCGGCTATGGCTACACCTTC.

The chain links TRBV27 to TRBJ2-1; D possibly matches TRBD1 or TRBD2 (5 bases each). CDR1 and CDR2 (germline): MNHEY, SMNVEV (reference sequence). Trimming pared 5 bases from V and 1 base from J, leaving 12 bases between. The CDR3 contains 15 residues. This CDR3 is CASSRGDGSYNEQFF. The DNA of the CDR3 is TGTGCCAGCAGTCGGGGCGACGGGTCCTACAATGAGCAGTTCTTC.

The genes are TRBV7-2 and TRBJ2-7; D possibly corresponds to TRBD2 (5 bases). The CDR3 runs 13 residues. The V gene's germline CDR1 is SGHTA and CDR2 FQGNSA. V was clipped by 2 bases and J by 6 bases, with 11 bases between them. CDR3 region: CASSLPAGSEQYF. The CDR3 DNA is TGTGCCAGCAGCTTACCGGCGGGTTCCGAGCAGTACTTC.

In its sample, this clone was seen a few times. V is TRBV28 and J is TRBJ2-7, with D hard to call. Deletions cut 5 bases from V and 0 bases from J, with 8 bases between. CDR1 MDHEN and CDR2 SYDVKM come from the germline V gene. This CDR3 region has 13 residues. CDR3 residues: CASSPGYSYEQYF. CDR3 coding DNA: TGTGCCAGCAGTCCGGGCTACTCCTACGAGCAGTACTTC.

V gene TRBV7-9 combines with J gene TRBJ1-1; a possible D gene is TRBD1 (6 bases). The CDR3 has 15 amino acids. With 2 bases removed from V and 2 bases from J, the gap between germline ends came to 12 bases. Germline V gene sequence: CDR1 SEHNR, CDR2 FQNEAQ (reference sequence). CDR3 region: CASSLRGQVNTEAFF. In nucleotides, the CDR3 is TGTGCCAGCAGCTTACGGGGGCAGGTTAACACTGAAGCTTTCTTT.

There are a few counts of this clone. The junction differs from germline at one of its ends, possibly a read error. The chain links TRBV30 to TRBJ2-7; D is possibly TRBD1 (6 bases). CDR3 size: 13 residues. The germline V gene encodes CDR1 GTSNPN and CDR2 SVGIG (reference sequence). Here the CDR3 DNA reads TGTGCCTGGAGCCAGTCTCTTACAGGGAGAGTGGACTTC. Translating it yields CAWSQSLTGRVDF.

In its sample, this clone was seen many times. The V call is TRBV5-6, the J call TRBJ1-1; no clear D. From germline, CDR1 is SGHDT and CDR2 YYEEEE. Trimming took 2 bases from V and 6 from J, leaving 20 bases between them. The CDR3 has 16 residues. This chain's CDR3 is CASSLLSFGWEAEAFF. CDR3 bases: TGTGCCAGCAGCTTACTAAGTTTTGGGTGGGAAGCTGAAGCTTTCTTT. Filled out from reference TRBV5-6 and TRBJ1-1, the complete variable domain reads DAGVTQSPTHLIKTRGQQVTLRCSPKSGHDTVSWYQQALGQGPQFIFQYYEEEERQRGNFPDRFSGHQFPNYSSELNVNALLLGDSALYLCASSLLSFGWEAEAFFGQGTRLTVV.

This chain links TRBV7-9 with TRBJ1-6; 7 nucleotides match TRBD1. The J segment lost 10 bases and the V segment lost 4 bases, leaving 7 bases of the junction unmatched. This CDR3 is 14 amino acids long. In germline, CDR1 is SEHNR, CDR2 FQNEAQ (reference sequence). The CDR3 region has the DNA TGTGCCAGCAGCTCTCCGGGACAGTCATCACCCCTCCACTTT. The encoded protein is CASSSPGQSSPLHF.